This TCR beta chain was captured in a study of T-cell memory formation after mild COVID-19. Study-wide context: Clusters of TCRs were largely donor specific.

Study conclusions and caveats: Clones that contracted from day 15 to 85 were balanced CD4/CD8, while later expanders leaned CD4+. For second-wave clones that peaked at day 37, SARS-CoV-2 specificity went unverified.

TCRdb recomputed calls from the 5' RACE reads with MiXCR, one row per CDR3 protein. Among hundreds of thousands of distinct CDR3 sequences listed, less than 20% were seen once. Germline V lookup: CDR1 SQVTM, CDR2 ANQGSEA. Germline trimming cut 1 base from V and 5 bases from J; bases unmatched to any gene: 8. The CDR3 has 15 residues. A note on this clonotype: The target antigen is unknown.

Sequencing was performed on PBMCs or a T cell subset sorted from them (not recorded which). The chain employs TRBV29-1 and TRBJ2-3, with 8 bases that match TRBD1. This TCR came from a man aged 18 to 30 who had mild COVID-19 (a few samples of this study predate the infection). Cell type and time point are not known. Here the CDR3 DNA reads TGCAGCGTTGAAGGGGGGGTTGACAGGGGAGATACGCAGTATTTT. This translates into CSVEGGVDRGDTQYF.